This TCR beta chain was captured by sequencing in a study of cytomegalovirus exposure and HLA in healthy donors. Germline V gene sequence: CDR1 SGHRS, CDR2 YFSETQ. The CDR3 sequence is 15 residues long. V trimming: 3 bases; J trimming: 3 bases; junction bases outside the gene matches: 2. The PCR contained 60 Vbeta and 13 Jbeta primers. The data were produced by immunoSEQ multiplex PCR, yet TCRdb's version contains in-frame clones alone and is incomplete. This table has approximately 190,000 clones, roughly 12% appearing once. This clone was seen more than once but under ten times. The source material was PBMCs. This TCR derives from a man aged 50 to 60 in good health and CMV-seropositive. The chain combines TRBV5-1 with TRBJ1-5; TRBD1 agrees at 11 bases. For the CDR3, the DNA is TGCGCCAGCAGCTGGACAGGGGGCAACAATCAGCCCCAGCATTTT. Protein product: CASSWTGGNNQPQHF.